A single sample gave rise to the 17 T cell receptor beta chains below, sequenced in a study of cytomegalovirus exposure and HLA in healthy donors. 13 Jbeta primers and 60 Vbeta primers were used for the PCR. Measured with immunoSEQ multiplex PCR; TCRdb has only the in-frame clones, and not every one. This table has about 150,000 clones, 80% appearing once. What was sequenced was PBMCs. Receptors originate from a young man in good health and CMV-seropositive.

The chain links TRBV6-1 to TRBJ2-1; TRBD1 matches 8 bases. Trimming at V came to 1 base and at J to 0 bases, leaving 8 bases not matched to a gene. Germline V gene data show CDR1 as MNHNS and CDR2 as SASEGT. The CDR3 runs to 18 residues. The CDR3 nucleotides are TGTGCCAGCAGTGAAGTTTCTGGGACAGGTCGCTCCTACAATGAGCAGTTCTTC. Its translation is CASSEVSGTGRSYNEQFF.

This clone turned up a few times. This chain connects TRBV7-9 to TRBJ1-1, with 8 bases aligning to TRBD1. V gave up 5 bases and J gave up 3 bases; unmatched junction bases: 11. The germline V gene has CDR1 SEHNR and CDR2 FQNEAQ (reference sequence). This CDR3 has 16 amino acids. The CDR3 here is CASSPPGGPKDTEAFF. The CDR3 coding sequence is TGTGCCAGCAGCCCTCCAGGGGGCCCCAAGGACACTGAAGCTTTCTTT.

This clone was counted a few times. V and J are TRBV10-2 and TRBJ1-1; D ambiguous. The CDR3 sequence is 13 residues long. The V and J ends lost 6 bases and 1 base respectively, with 9 bases between them. Germline CDR1 is WSHSY and CDR2 is SAAADI. This CDR3 is CASRWQKNTEAFF. The DNA for the CDR3 is TGCGCCAGCAGATGGCAGAAGAACACTGAAGCTTTCTTT.

The rearrangement links TRBV19 to TRBJ2-3, with TRBD1 matching over 8 bases. The CDR3 extends over 15 amino acids. With 4 bases clipped from V and 2 bases from J, the junction kept 5 bases outside the gene matches. Germline assignment: CDR1 LNHDA and CDR2 SQIVND (reference sequence). CDR3 sequence reads: CASSTWTGNTDTQYF. CDR3 in DNA: TGTGCCAGTAGTACCTGGACAGGGAACACAGATACGCAGTATTTT.

V gene TRBV27 combines with J gene TRBJ2-7; tentative D call: TRBD1 (6 bases). In germline, CDR1 is MNHEY, CDR2 SMNVEV (reference sequence). Trimming stripped 5 bases from V and 2 bases from J, with 16 bases between. This CDR3 is built from 15 residues. The CDR3 region has the DNA TGTGCCAGCAGTAGAACCGGGACAATGACCTACGAGCAGTACTTC. Amino acid sequence: CASSRTGTMTYEQYF.

The rearrangement links TRBV30 to TRBJ2-1; maybe TRBD2 (6 bases). The CDR3 consists of 11 residues. V lost 0 bases and J 15 bases, leaving 12 bases between the germline ends. The germline gives CDR1 GTSNPN, CDR2 SVGIG (reference sequence). CDR3 residues: CAWSVRQRAFF. As DNA, the CDR3 is TGTGCCTGGAGTGTACGACAGCGGGCGTTCTTC.

This chain joins TRBV4-1 and TRBJ1-1, with D perhaps TRBD1 (5 bases). This CDR3 has 17 amino acids. The germline V and J ends were trimmed by 0 bases and 0 bases, with 14 bases remaining between them. Germline V CDR1 and CDR2: MGHRA, YSYEKL. The CDR3 spells CASSQEETGIMNTEAFF. For the CDR3, the DNA is TGCGCCAGCAGCCAAGAGGAAACAGGAATTATGAACACTGAAGCTTTCTTT.

This chain links TRBV29-1 with TRBJ2-2; 10 bases line up with TRBD2. Germline V gives CDR1 SQVTM, CDR2 ANQGSEA. Trimming cost V 7 bases and J 3 bases; bases outside gene matches: 5. The CDR3 spans 14 residues. DNA of the CDR3: TGCAGCGCCGGGCTAGCGGGAGACACCGGGGAGCTGTTTTTT. Its protein product is CSAGLAGDTGELFF.

This clone was detected once. This rearrangement joins TRBV6-6 to TRBJ2-1, with D perhaps TRBD2 (6 bases). The V and J ends lost 4 bases and 5 bases respectively, with 18 bases between them. This CDR3 is built from 16 residues. Germline V CDR1 and CDR2: MNHNY, SVGAGI (reference sequence). CDR3 protein: CASSSPGVGGHNEQFF. The CDR3 DNA reads as TGTGCCAGCAGTTCCCCAGGAGTAGGAGGGCACAATGAGCAGTTCTTC.

A remark on this clone: Relative to the germline gene, one junction end is altered; a read error may explain this. The chain joins TRBV6-1 to TRBJ2-1; TRBD2 matches 10 bases. Germline lookup yields CDR1 MNHNS and CDR2 SASEGT. The CDR3 contains 15 residues. The CDR3 region has the DNA TGTGCTAGCAGTGTAGCGGGAGGATCCTACAATGAGCAGTTCTTC. Translated, it gives CASSVAGGSYNEQFF.

The CDR3 reads CASRRGFTNEKLFF. DNA of the CDR3: TGTGCCAGCAGAAGGGGTTTCACTAATGAAAAACTGTTTTTT. This chain links TRBV2 with TRBJ1-4; a possible D gene is TRBD1 (5 bases). The CDR3 is 14 amino acids. Germline CDR1 and CDR2: SNHLY and FYNNEI. Trimming cost V 6 bases and J 2 bases, with 10 bases left between them.

This chain links TRBV4-2 with TRBJ2-1, with 12 nucleotides matching TRBD2. Germline V gene lookup returns CDR1 LGHNA and CDR2 YNFKEQ. V gave up 8 bases and J gave up 6 bases; unmatched junction bases: 11. This CDR3 region has 16 residues. The CDR3 sequence: CASQTGTSGLANEQFF. CDR3 DNA sequence: TGTGCCAGCCAAACCGGGACTAGCGGGCTGGCCAATGAGCAGTTCTTC.

This chain joins TRBV5-4 and TRBJ1-1; D may be TRBD1 (6 bases). The germline V and J ends were trimmed by 4 bases and 3 bases, with 22 bases remaining between them. CDR3 size: 17 residues. CDR1 SGHNT and CDR2 YYREEE come from the germline V gene (reference sequence). Here the CDR3 reads CASSLGGGGYVDTEAFF. In DNA, the CDR3 is TGTGCCAGCAGCCTCGGTGGGGGGGGCTACGTCGACACTGAAGCTTTCTTT.

The gene calls are TRBV27 and TRBJ1-6, with D unclear. The V end was cut by 3 bases, the J end by 0 bases, with 9 bases between. Germline V lookup: CDR1 MNHEY, CDR2 SMNVEV (reference sequence). This CDR3 spans 16 amino acids. The CDR3 DNA is TGTGCCAGCAGTTTGGCCCGGGGCTCCTATAATTCACCCCTCCACTTT. Translation: CASSLARGSYNSPLHF.

This sequence joins TRBV4-2 and TRBJ2-1; 10 nucleotides line up with TRBD2. The CDR3 is 17 residues long. Germline values: CDR1 LGHNA, CDR2 YNFKEQ. V shed 3 bases and J 6 bases; nucleotides not matched to a gene: 11. CDR3 residues: CASSQDPLAGTLNEQFF. Written as DNA, the CDR3 is TGTGCCAGCAGCCAGGATCCACTAGCGGGAACCCTCAATGAGCAGTTCTTC.

V usage is TRBV27 and J usage is TRBJ2-5; no clear D gene. The CDR3 consists of 15 residues. Trimming removed 3 bases at V and 1 base at J, with 12 bases between. Germline V gives CDR1 MNHEY, CDR2 SMNVEV (reference sequence). CDR3 in amino acids: CASSLSTSAQETQYF. CDR3 nucleotides: TGTGCCAGCAGTTTGTCTACCTCCGCCCAAGAGACCCAGTACTTC.

The chain couples TRBV27 to TRBJ2-7; 8 nucleotides line up with TRBD2. Trimming cost V 6 bases and J 1 base; bases outside gene matches: 5. The CDR3 length is 14 residues. In germline, CDR1 is MNHEY, CDR2 SMNVEV (reference sequence). The CDR3 DNA is TGTGCCAGCAGCCGGGAGGGCCGATCCTACGAGCAGTACTTC. Protein product: CASSREGRSYEQYF.